This entry features one TCR beta chain sequence. Its antigen remains unknown. The V end was cut by 1 base, the J end by 4 bases, with 6 bases between. The CDR3 extends over 13 amino acids. Germline lookup yields CDR1 SGHVS and CDR2 FNYEAQ. Researchers tagged individual cDNA molecules with unique molecular identifiers. TCRdb used MiXCR to reprocess the 5' RACE reads, holding one entry per CDR3 protein. The sample carries about 60,000 distinct CDR3 sequences, less than 15% recorded once. The record originates from a study of early T cells in non-severe SARS-CoV-2 infection. Background on the study: Bulk RNA isolated from unsorted whole blood underwent sequencing; chains were not paired. Broader study findings: Comparison of clonotypes with VDJdb favored anti-spike CD8 responses while missing private and CD4 specificities.

The clonotype originates from an adult who was a healthcare worker with PCR-confirmed SARS-CoV-2 infection or an uninfected control (not recorded which). Sequenced material: whole blood. The chain employs TRBV7-6 and TRBJ2-3; D is ambiguous. CDR3 nucleotides: TGTGCCAGCAGCTTAGTTTCGCCAGATACGCAGTATTTT. Translation: CASSLVSPDTQYF.